A selection of T cell receptor beta chains follows, all from one sample in a study of cytomegalovirus exposure and HLA in healthy donors. Data came from immunoSEQ multiplex PCR; TCRdb stores just in-frame clones and leaves some out. The sample records 200,000 to 250,000 clones, 65% to 85% being singletons. Sequencing input: PBMCs. These receptors were taken from a man aged 45-65 years in good health and CMV-seronegative. Each CDR3 is given with its conserved first and last residue. Each record gives: J gene, clone size, V gene, D gene, CDR3 protein, CDR3 DNA. D genes are given only for firm matches. Expanded clones get a size class; other rows say once, few or many, or leave the size out.

TRBJ2-1 . TRBV7-8 . CASSSSRGGPNNEQFF TGTGCCAGCAGCTCCTCTCGTGGTGGGCCGAACAATGAGCAGTTCTTC
TRBJ1-5 . TRBV27 TRBD1 CASSLSPADRVNQPQHF TGTGCCAGCAGTTTATCGCCAGCAGACAGGGTCAATCAGCCCCAGCATTTT
TRBJ2-7 . TRBV5-5 TRBD2 CASSLTSGRGYEQYF TGTGCCAGCAGCCTGACTAGCGGGAGAGGGTACGAGCAGTACTTC
TRBJ2-3 . TRBV5-1 . CASSLPGGTDTQYF TGCGCCAGCAGCTTGCCCGGGGGCACAGATACGCAGTATTTT
TRBJ2-3 . TRBV25-1 TRBD1 CASTTGQGYFTDTQYF TGTGCCAGCACGACGGGACAGGGCTACTTCACAGATACGCAGTATTTT
TRBJ2-5 once TRBV5-4 TRBD1 CASSSGTGGVLKTQYF TGTGCCAGCAGCTCCGGGACAGGGGGTGTCTTAAAGACCCAGTACTTC
TRBJ2-3 . TRBV7-9 . CASSSLAGKGTDTQYF TGTGCCAGCAGCTCCTTGGCGGGAAAGGGGACAGATACGCAGTATTTT
TRBJ2-1 . TRBV27 . CASSETGNEQFF TGTGCCAGCAGTGAAACGGGGAATGAGCAGTTCTTC
TRBJ1-4 once TRBV9 . CASSVVTANEKLFF TGTGCCAGCAGCGTAGTTACAGCTAATGAAAAACTGTTTTTT
TRBJ2-7 . TRBV7-8 . CASSPTGSREQYF TGTGCCAGCAGCCCTACAGGGTCGAGGGAGCAGTACTTC
TRBJ2-7 . TRBV5-5 . CASSLERFYEQYF TGTGCCAGCAGCTTGGAACGGTTCTACGAGCAGTACTTC
TRBJ2-1 . TRBV18 . CASELVGGEQFF TGTGCCAGCGAGCTTGTGGGGGGTGAGCAGTTCTTC
TRBJ2-7 . TRBV6-1 TRBD2 CASSDLGLAGPYEQYF TGTGCCAGCAGTGACCTCGGACTAGCGGGACCCTACGAGCAGTACTTC
TRBJ2-2 . TRBV7-7 TRBD1 CASSSTGGFTGELFF TGTGCTAGCAGCTCCACAGGGGGATTCACCGGGGAGCTGTTTTTT
TRBJ1-6 once TRBV7-2 . CASSSQFSPLHF TGTGCCAGCAGCTCACAATTTTCACCCCTCCACTTT
TRBJ2-2 few TRBV28 TRBD2 CASSFSSGGGTSGRTGELFF TGTGCCAGCAGTTTCTCATCGGGGGGAGGGACTAGCGGGAGGACCGGGGAGCTGTTTTTT
TRBJ2-2 . TRBV7-3 . CASSFSGTGELFF TGTGCCAGCAGCTTTAGCGGTACCGGGGAGCTGTTTTTT
TRBJ2-2 . TRBV11-2 TRBD2 CASSLGGLAALNTGELFF TGTGCCAGCAGCTTAGGGGGACTAGCGGCTTTGAACACCGGGGAGCTGTTTTTT
TRBJ1-1 once TRBV2 . CASSEARAEAFF TGTGCCAGCAGTGAAGCGCGAGCGGAAGCTTTCTTT
TRBJ1-3 . TRBV28 TRBD1 CASSLWSGDSGNTIYF TGTGCCAGCAGTTTATGGAGTGGGGACAGCGGAAACACCATATATTTT
TRBJ1-1 . TRBV4-1 . CASSQVFVGPEAFF TGCGCCAGCAGCCAAGTATTCGTTGGGCCTGAAGCTTTCTTT
TRBJ1-1 . TRBV5-4 TRBD1 CASSFGQGSRTEAFF TGTGCCAGCAGCTTCGGACAGGGATCACGCACTGAAGCTTTCTTT